This TCR beta chain came from a study of T-cell reconstitution after alpha-beta-depleted transplantation in children (dated by TCRdb to about 2016). A note on the overall study: Using TCR repertoire profiling, the study quantitatively followed how T-cell immune reconstitution unfolded in children after TCRalphabeta/CD19-depleted allogeneic hematopoietic cell transplantation.

The library was obtained by PCR. The instrument given in TCRdb is Illumina HiSeq 2500. To normalize quantification of the TCRbeta repertoire, the TCR libraries were built with molecular barcoding that relied on unique molecular identifiers. In-frame beta chains were kept once TCRdb had trimmed the public reads at Q25 with fastp and called clones with MiXCR. Each entry merges the rows of one CDR3 protein and shows their most common DNA and genes. Within this sample are a few hundred thousand distinct CDR3 sequences, with 10% to 15% of them counted one time only. The ten largest clones add up to roughly 4.3% of the sample. The germline V gene gives CDR1 as SGHRS and CDR2 as YFSETQ. Unmatched junction bases come to 6, with V trimmed by 2 bases and J by 6 bases. The CDR3 sequence holds 14 residues, the cysteine and phenylalanine included. Left in the record is the CDR3 DNA by itself, 42 bases read in frame from the first base.

About this clonotype itself: The target of this receptor is not known. Base qualities are not provided; no much larger clone lies one nucleotide away.

The specimen comprised PBMCs, sampled from the stem cell graft. The clonotype was recovered from a human donor who donated a stem cell graft to a child with Fanconi anemia. The receptor chain draws on TRBV5-1 and TRBJ2-3; TRBD2 agrees with 7 junctional bases. The CDR3 here reads CASSFRLAGDTQYF. The sequence in DNA is TGCGCCAGCAGCTTCCGACTAGCTGGCGATACGCAGTATTTT.